The next 5 T cell receptor beta chains were all read from a single sample in a study of blood T cell repertoires in COVID-19 (dated by TCRdb to about 2020). Libraries were made using the immunoSEQ multiplex PCR assay. TCRdb took this table from immuneACCESS and kept in-frame rearrangements with V and J called. Such tables lack part of the clones; where checked against another copy, unresolved V genes explain under half of the gap, and the rest is unexplained. Present in this sample are 65,000 to 100,000 clones, about 80% of which were seen just once. Around 13% of the sample is in the top ten clones. Sequenced: peripheral blood. These receptors came from a human donor in a cohort sampled during active COVID-19.

This chain links TRBV19 with TRBJ2-3; the D is unclear. Germline V gene lookup returns CDR1 LNHDA and CDR2 SQIVND (reference sequence). Trimming removed 3 bases from V and 4 bases from J, with 8 bases in between. This CDR3 spans 13 amino acids. CDR3 sequence: CASSIRVADTQYF. CDR3 sequence (DNA): TGTGCCAGTAGTATCCGGGTCGCAGATACGCAGTATTTT. Full variable domain (outside the CDR3, taken from reference TRBV19 and TRBJ2-3): DGGITQSPKYLFRKEGQNVTLSCEQNLNHDAMYWYRQDPGQGLRLIYYSQIVNDFQKGDIAEGYSVSREKKESFPLTVTSAQKNPTAFYLCASSIRVADTQYFGPGTRLTVL.

Turning to this clone: The identical CDR3 is also encoded by other nucleotide sequences in the sample. The chain recombines TRBV6-5 with TRBJ2-7; TRBD1 agrees at 7 bases. Germline loops: CDR1 MNHEY, CDR2 SVGAGI. Trimming removed 5 bases from V and 5 bases from J; junction bases left unmatched: 6. This CDR3 is 13 amino acids long. The DNA of the CDR3 is TGTGCCAGCAGTCGACAGGGCCTAAACGAGCAGTACTTC. It specifies CASSRQGLNEQYF.

Only a few counts were recorded for this clone. This sequence joins TRBV18 and TRBJ1-4, with D possibly TRBD1 on 6 matching bases. Trimming removed 2 bases at V and 8 bases at J, with 18 bases between. This CDR3 is 16 amino acids long. Germline CDR1 is KGHSH and CDR2 is LQKENI. The CDR3 reads CASSPNGGGLGEKLFF. As DNA, the CDR3 is TGTGCCAGCTCACCAAACGGCGGGGGCCTCGGGGAAAAACTGTTTTTT.

The chain recombines TRBV28 with TRBJ2-5, with 11 bases aligning to TRBD2. The V and J ends lost 6 bases and 7 bases, in that order; junction bases with no gene match: 10. Per germline, CDR1 MDHEN and CDR2 SYDVKM. This CDR3 region has 15 residues. The CDR3 protein is CASSDTSGGSGTQYF. The CDR3 bases are TGTGCCAGCAGCGACACTAGCGGGGGTTCGGGGACCCAGTACTTC. The full variable domain, its missing parts supplied by reference TRBV28 and TRBJ2-5, is DVKVTQSSRYLVKRTGEKVFLECVQDMDHENMFWYRQDPGLGLRLIYFSYDVKMKEKGDIPEGYSVSREKKERFSLILESASTNQTSMYLCASSDTSGGSGTQYFGPGTRLLVL.

The chain's CDR3 is CASSVPGPLAYEQYF. Written as DNA, the CDR3 is TGTGCCAGCAGCGTACCGGGTCCCCTGGCCTACGAGCAGTACTTC. The chain uses TRBV11-2 and TRBJ2-7; no firm D call. CDR1 and CDR2 (germline): SGHAT, FQNNGV. Trimming removed 5 bases at V and 2 bases at J, with 16 bases between. There are 15 residues in the CDR3.